This T cell receptor beta chain was profiled in a study of blood T cell repertoires in COVID-19. On the study more broadly: Researchers got acute and convalescent COVID-19 samples from the United States, Italy and Spain. The analysed material was cDNA or gDNA that came from T cells, B-cell-depleted T cells, or PBMCs.

In the authors' workflow: Estimation of nucleated cell counts was performed using reference gene primer amplification. Generated by immunoSEQ multiplex PCR, the TCRdb table keeps only in-frame clones and is missing some. D and trimming were read from the DNA, whereas the V and J calls and clone size are those reported in that table. Among approximately 210,000 clones listed, around 90% were seen once. This clone is a singleton in its sample. The sample was peripheral blood. The source is a human donor in a cohort sampled during active COVID-19.

The CDR3, as DNA: TGTGCCAGCAGCTTAGTGGGGGCCACTGAAGCTTTCTTT. Protein: CASSLVGATEAFF. V and J are TRBV7-2 and TRBJ1-1; D possibly corresponds to TRBD1 (6 bases). This CDR3 contains 13 residues. Germline values: CDR1 SGHTA, CDR2 FQGNSA. V was shortened by 1 base and J by 4 bases, with 7 bases between the two germline ends.